This T cell receptor beta chain was found in a study of T-cell memory formation after mild COVID-19. TCRdb reanalysed the 5' RACE reads using MiXCR and keeps one entry per CDR3 protein. Here the sample spans 75,000 to 90,000 distinct CDR3 sequences, approximately 14% being singletons. This clonotype was seen many times. This receptor was identified in an adult woman who had mild COVID-19 (a few samples of this study predate the infection). Cell type and time point are not known. Sample: PBMCs or a T cell subset sorted from them (not recorded which).

CDR3 sequence (DNA): TGTGCCAGCAGCCTCCTTCAGGGCGCTGAAGCTTTCTTT. This encodes CASSLLQGAEAFF. The chain is built from TRBV9 and TRBJ1-1; D might be TRBD1 (5 bases). The CDR3 runs to 13 residues. The ends were cut back, 4 bases at V and 6 bases at J, with 13 bases in the middle. The germline CDR1 and CDR2 sequences are SGDLS and YYNGEE.